The rows below give T cell receptor beta chains drawn from one sample of a study of T cell responses to AZD1222 COVID-19 vaccine. Clones were read by immunoSEQ multiplex PCR, and TCRdb kept only the in-frame ones, dropping some. The sample carries 98,000 or so clones, around nine tenths recorded once. The sample consisted of peripheral blood, taken 28 days after the second dose of the MenACWY control vaccine. The receptors come from an adult who received the MenACWY meningococcal vaccine as a control. The CDR3 runs from the conserved cysteine through the conserved F or W. D genes are given only for firm matches. Size is omitted from some rows. Given values are once, few, many or a class for expanded clones.

J gene: TRBJ1-3
V gene: TRBV7-2
CDR3 length: 14
D gene: .
clone size: .
CDR3 DNA: TGTGCCAGCACTACGGGGGGATCGGGAAACACCATATATTTT
CDR3 protein: CASTTGGSGNTIYF

J gene: TRBJ2-7
V gene: TRBV10-3
CDR3 length: 14
D gene: .
clone size: .
CDR3 DNA: TGTGCCATCAGTGAGCTAGGGGACTCCTACGAGCAGTACTTC
CDR3 protein: CAISELGDSYEQYF

J gene: TRBJ2-3
V gene: TRBV27
CDR3 length: 14
D gene: .
clone size: .
CDR3 DNA: TGTGCCAGCAGTTTTTATGCCGGGACAGATACGCAGTATTTT
CDR3 protein: CASSFYAGTDTQYF

J gene: TRBJ2-3
V gene: TRBV4-3
CDR3 length: 16
D gene: .
clone size: .
CDR3 DNA: TGCGCCAGCAGCCAAGATCTGGGGGCTAGCACAGATACGCAGTATTTT
CDR3 protein: CASSQDLGASTDTQYF

J gene: TRBJ2-2
V gene: TRBV7-6
CDR3 length: 17
D gene: .
clone size: .
CDR3 DNA: TGTGCCAGCAGACGACAGGGAGGCGCTTCGAACACCGGGGAGCTGTTTTTT
CDR3 protein: CASRRQGGASNTGELFF

J gene: TRBJ2-3
V gene: TRBV5-4
CDR3 length: 18
D gene: TRBD2
clone size: .
CDR3 DNA: TGTGCCAGCAGCTCGGCGAAATCTAGCGGGGGAGACACAGATACGCAGTATTTT
CDR3 protein: CASSSAKSSGGDTDTQYF

J gene: TRBJ1-5
V gene: TRBV14
CDR3 length: 15
D gene: .
clone size: .
CDR3 DNA: TGTGCCAGCAGCCAGGCTAGGCATAGCAATCAGCCCCAGCATTTT
CDR3 protein: CASSQARHSNQPQHF

J gene: TRBJ2-7
V gene: TRBV18
CDR3 length: 14
D gene: TRBD1
clone size: once
CDR3 DNA: TGTGCCAGCTCGATACAGGGGCCTCCCTACGAGCAGTACTTC
CDR3 protein: CASSIQGPPYEQYF

J gene: TRBJ2-3
V gene: TRBV4-2
CDR3 length: 15
D gene: TRBD2
clone size: .
CDR3 DNA: TGTGCCAGCAGCGCCCACCTAGGAGCGGGGGGAACGCAGTATTTT
CDR3 protein: CASSAHLGAGGTQYF

J gene: TRBJ2-3
V gene: TRBV18
CDR3 length: 12
D gene: .
clone size: .
CDR3 DNA: TGTGCCAGCTCACCACCGACAGATACGCAGTATTTT
CDR3 protein: CASSPPTDTQYF

J gene: TRBJ2-3
V gene: TRBV3-1/TRBV3-2
CDR3 length: 13
D gene: .
clone size: .
CDR3 DNA: TGTGCCAGCAGCCAAGATTGGGCAGATACGCAGTATTTT
CDR3 protein: CASSQDWADTQYF

J gene: TRBJ2-3
V gene: TRBV29-1
CDR3 length: 14
D gene: TRBD1
clone size: .
CDR3 DNA: TGCAGCGTTGTTGGACAGGGAATCACAGATACGCAGTATTTT
CDR3 protein: CSVVGQGITDTQYF

J gene: TRBJ1-1
V gene: TRBV4-3
CDR3 length: 13
D gene: .
clone size: once
CDR3 DNA: TGCGCCAGCAGTAAGTATGAGAACACTGAAGCTTTCTTT
CDR3 protein: CASSKYENTEAFF

J gene: TRBJ2-7
V gene: TRBV5-1
CDR3 length: 15
D gene: TRBD2
clone size: .
CDR3 DNA: TGCGCCAGCAGCTTTCTAGCGGGGGGTTTCTACGAGCAGTACTTC
CDR3 protein: CASSFLAGGFYEQYF

J gene: TRBJ1-3
V gene: TRBV2
CDR3 length: 15
D gene: .
clone size: .
CDR3 DNA: TGTGCCAGCATTCCGGGACACCGCTCTGGAAACACCATATATTTT
CDR3 protein: CASIPGHRSGNTIYF

J gene: TRBJ2-7
V gene: TRBV28
CDR3 length: 11
D gene: .
clone size: .
CDR3 DNA: TGTGCCAGCACTCAGGGCCGGGTAGGGCACTTC
CDR3 protein: CASTQGRVGHF

J gene: TRBJ2-2
V gene: TRBV5-4
CDR3 length: 16
D gene: TRBD2
clone size: .
CDR3 DNA: TGTGCCAGCGGTACCAAGAGCGGGGCAAACACCGGGGAGCTGTTTTTT
CDR3 protein: CASGTKSGANTGELFF

J gene: TRBJ2-3
V gene: TRBV7-9
CDR3 length: 14
D gene: .
clone size: .
CDR3 DNA: TGTGCCAGCAGCTTAGGAGGGGTCGGAGATACGCAGTATTTT
CDR3 protein: CASSLGGVGDTQYF

J gene: TRBJ2-7
V gene: TRBV6-5
CDR3 length: 14
D gene: .
clone size: .
CDR3 DNA: TGTGCCAGCACCTCGGACCTCGGGACCTACGAGCAGTACTTC
CDR3 protein: CASTSDLGTYEQYF

J gene: TRBJ1-2
V gene: TRBV29-1
CDR3 length: 16
D gene: TRBD1
clone size: .
CDR3 DNA: TGCAGCAGCGTTGTCCCATTACGACAGGGGTACTATGGCTACACCTTC
CDR3 protein: CSSVVPLRQGYYGYTF

J gene: TRBJ1-2
V gene: TRBV19
CDR3 length: 14
D gene: TRBD1
clone size: .
CDR3 DNA: TGTGCCAGTAGTACCGGGACAGATAACTATGGCTACACCTTC
CDR3 protein: CASSTGTDNYGYTF

J gene: TRBJ1-2
V gene: TRBV7-2
CDR3 length: 14
D gene: TRBD1
clone size: .
CDR3 DNA: TGTGCCAGCAGCTTATCGCAGGGGGCTGGTGGCTACACCTTC
CDR3 protein: CASSLSQGAGGYTF

J gene: TRBJ1-5
V gene: TRBV19
CDR3 length: 15
D gene: TRBD1
clone size: .
CDR3 DNA: TGTGCCAGTAGGACTAACAGGGGATGGAATCAGCCCCAGCATTTT
CDR3 protein: CASRTNRGWNQPQHF

J gene: TRBJ1-4
V gene: TRBV18
CDR3 length: 13
D gene: .
clone size: once
CDR3 DNA: TGTGCCAGCTCACCTGGACTTGCTAAGATCCTGTTTTTT
CDR3 protein: CASSPGLAKILFF

J gene: TRBJ2-6
V gene: TRBV7-3
CDR3 length: 14
D gene: .
clone size: many
CDR3 DNA: TGTGCCAGCAGCCTCAGCTCTGGGGCCAACGTCCTGACTTTC
CDR3 protein: CASSLSSGANVLTF

J gene: TRBJ2-1
V gene: TRBV19
CDR3 length: 13
D gene: .
clone size: .
CDR3 DNA: TGTGCCAGTAGTACCCGGGCAGGTGATGAGCAGTTCTTC
CDR3 protein: CASSTRAGDEQFF

J gene: TRBJ2-3
V gene: TRBV10-3
CDR3 length: 18
D gene: TRBD2
clone size: .
CDR3 DNA: TGTGCCATCAGTGAAGGGGGGACTAGCGATCTGGGTGCAGATACGCAGTATTTT
CDR3 protein: CAISEGGTSDLGADTQYF

J gene: TRBJ1-4
V gene: TRBV9
CDR3 length: 15
D gene: .
clone size: .
CDR3 DNA: TGTGCCAGCAGCGTAAGCAGCCTGAGCGGAGAAAAACTGTTTTTT
CDR3 protein: CASSVSSLSGEKLFF

J gene: TRBJ1-6
V gene: TRBV7-3
CDR3 length: 17
D gene: TRBD1
clone size: .
CDR3 DNA: TGTGCCAGCAGCCAATCCGGGACAGGGACGTATAATTCACCCCTCCACTTT
CDR3 protein: CASSQSGTGTYNSPLHF

J gene: TRBJ2-1
V gene: TRBV11-2
CDR3 length: 16
D gene: TRBD2
clone size: .
CDR3 DNA: TGTGCCAGCAGCTTAGCGGACGGGGGGGCCAATAATGAGCAGTTCTTC
CDR3 protein: CASSLADGGANNEQFF

J gene: TRBJ2-5
V gene: TRBV5-1
CDR3 length: 16
D gene: TRBD1
clone size: .
CDR3 DNA: TGCGCCAGCAGCCTCTCCGGGACAGGGTGGCAAGAGACCCAGTACTTC
CDR3 protein: CASSLSGTGWQETQYF

J gene: TRBJ1-5
V gene: TRBV30
CDR3 length: 14
D gene: .
clone size: .
CDR3 DNA: TGTGCCTGGAGTGTAGCGGTTAGCAATCAGCCCCAGCATTTT
CDR3 protein: CAWSVAVSNQPQHF

J gene: TRBJ1-2
V gene: TRBV28
CDR3 length: 14
D gene: .
clone size: .
CDR3 DNA: TGTGCCAGCAGTTTAGGAGCGGGGTTCTATGGCTACACCTTC
CDR3 protein: CASSLGAGFYGYTF

J gene: TRBJ2-5
V gene: TRBV28
CDR3 length: 16
D gene: TRBD1
clone size: .
CDR3 DNA: TGTGCCAGCAGTTCAACTTGGGACAGGGAGGCAGAGACCCAGTACTTC
CDR3 protein: CASSSTWDREAETQYF

J gene: TRBJ2-1
V gene: TRBV2
CDR3 length: 15
D gene: TRBD2
clone size: .
CDR3 DNA: TGTGCCAGCAGTGGACGGACTAGCGACTACAATGAGCAGTTCTTC
CDR3 protein: CASSGRTSDYNEQFF

J gene: TRBJ1-1
V gene: TRBV7-3
CDR3 length: 15
D gene: .
clone size: .
CDR3 DNA: TGTGCCAGCAGCTTAGATGGACAAACGAACACTGAAGCTTTCTTT
CDR3 protein: CASSLDGQTNTEAFF

J gene: TRBJ1-2
V gene: TRBV30
CDR3 length: 12
D gene: .
clone size: .
CDR3 DNA: TGTGCCTGGCCCCAGGGGAACTATGGCTACACCTTC
CDR3 protein: CAWPQGNYGYTF

J gene: TRBJ1-2
V gene: TRBV10-3
CDR3 length: 14
D gene: TRBD1
clone size: .
CDR3 DNA: TGTGCCATCAGGCAACAGGGGCTATACTATGGCTACACCTTC
CDR3 protein: CAIRQQGLYYGYTF

J gene: TRBJ2-3
V gene: TRBV5-1
CDR3 length: 17
D gene: TRBD2
clone size: .
CDR3 DNA: TGCGCCAGCAGCTTCGGACTAGCGGGGGGTATTGTAGATACGCAGTATTTT
CDR3 protein: CASSFGLAGGIVDTQYF

J gene: TRBJ1-5
V gene: TRBV7-5
CDR3 length: 19
D gene: .
clone size: .
CDR3 DNA: TGTGTCAGAAGCCTGGAGAGGGGCCAGGGGGAACTTCGCAATCAGCCCCAGCATTTT
CDR3 protein: CVRSLERGQGELRNQPQHF

J gene: TRBJ2-3
V gene: TRBV7-3
CDR3 length: 16
D gene: TRBD1
clone size: .
CDR3 DNA: TGTGCCAGCAGCTTAAATTACGGCAGGGGGCGGGATACGCAGTATTTT
CDR3 protein: CASSLNYGRGRDTQYF

J gene: TRBJ2-2
V gene: TRBV6-4
CDR3 length: 13
D gene: .
clone size: .
CDR3 DNA: TGTGCCAGCAGTCTAGAGAACACCGGGGAGCTGTTTTTT
CDR3 protein: CASSLENTGELFF

J gene: TRBJ1-5
V gene: TRBV6-5
CDR3 length: 15
D gene: .
clone size: .
CDR3 DNA: TGTGCCAGCAGTCAAACGGGGCTGGGCAATCAGCCCCAGCATTTT
CDR3 protein: CASSQTGLGNQPQHF

J gene: TRBJ1-6
V gene: TRBV7-8
CDR3 length: 15
D gene: TRBD1
clone size: .
CDR3 DNA: TGTGCCAGCAGCCCCCGGACAGGGATCAATTCACCCCTCCACTTT
CDR3 protein: CASSPRTGINSPLHF

J gene: TRBJ2-1
V gene: TRBV7-2
CDR3 length: 18
D gene: TRBD2
clone size: .
CDR3 DNA: TGTGCCAGCAGCTCCCCCCGGCTAGCGGGGGGGCGAGGCAATGAGCAGTTCTTC
CDR3 protein: CASSSPRLAGGRGNEQFF